These 10 T cell receptor beta chains came from one sample sequenced in a study of cytomegalovirus exposure and HLA in healthy donors. The PCR made use of 60 Vbeta and 13 Jbeta primers. Produced via immunoSEQ multiplex PCR; TCRdb's table is partial and in-frame only. There are 40,000 to 55,000 clones in the sample; around 70% occur only once, and 2.5% to 3% lies in the top ten. Sample: PBMCs. The receptors originated from a man younger than 35 in good health and CMV-seronegative.

This clone has a single count. The rearrangement links TRBV5-1 to TRBJ2-7, with D unclear. With 0 bases removed from V and 5 bases from J, the gap between germline ends came to 15 bases. The CDR3 totals 15 residues. CDR1 is SGHRS and CDR2 is YFSETQ in the germline V gene. The CDR3 DNA sequence: TGCGCCAGCAGCTTGGACTCCCCTAGGAGCGACGAGCAGTACTTC. This translates into CASSLDSPRSDEQYF.

The CDR3 DNA sequence: TGCGCCAGCAGCCAGGCTAGCGGGAGCTCCTACAATGAGCAGTTCTTC. It yields the protein CASSQASGSSYNEQFF. The V gene is TRBV4-3, the J gene TRBJ2-1; TRBD2 matches at 10 bases. Trimming cost V 3 bases and J 0 bases; bases outside gene matches: 2. The CDR3 sequence is 16 residues long. Germline V gives CDR1 LGHNA, CDR2 YSLEER.

This chain connects TRBV18 to TRBJ2-5, with D possibly matching TRBD2 (5 bases). V lost 6 bases and J 5 bases, leaving 13 bases between the germline ends. The CDR3 totals 13 residues. In germline, CDR1 is KGHSH, CDR2 LQKENI. CDR3 loop: CASSSGRAETQYF. The CDR3 DNA reads as TGTGCCAGCTCGTCGGGAAGGGCTGAGACCCAGTACTTC.

This clone came up once. The chain joins TRBV18 to TRBJ2-7, with unresolved D. The germline V gene encodes CDR1 KGHSH and CDR2 LQKENI. This CDR3 has 13 amino acids. Trimming removed 3 bases at V and 0 bases at J, with 6 bases between. This CDR3 is CASSPLSSYEQYF. The CDR3 nucleotides read TGTGCCAGCTCACCCCTTAGCTCCTACGAGCAGTACTTC.

In nucleotides, the CDR3 is TGTGCCAGTAGTATTTCCCGGCTAGCGGGAGGAATGGGCACAGATACGCAGTATTTT. This codes for CASSISRLAGGMGTDTQYF. This chain uses TRBV19 with TRBJ2-3; 11 positions agree with TRBD2. CDR1 is LNHDA, CDR2 SQIVND, per germline (reference sequence). V gave up 3 bases and J gave up 1 base; unmatched junction bases: 12. This CDR3 is built from 19 residues.

V usage is TRBV29-1 and J usage is TRBJ2-1; 7 nucleotides align to TRBD2. The CDR3 loop spans 13 amino acids. Germline assignment: CDR1 SQVTM and CDR2 ANQGSEA. The V segment lost 5 bases and the J segment 6 bases; nucleotides outside the gene matches: 7. This chain's CDR3 is CSVNRLASNEQFF. DNA of the CDR3: TGCAGCGTTAATCGACTAGCTAGCAATGAGCAGTTCTTC.

This chain uses TRBV30 with TRBJ2-2; D is unresolved. V lost 0 bases and J 6 bases, leaving 11 bases between the germline ends. This CDR3 contains 14 residues. Germline V gene lookup returns CDR1 GTSNPN and CDR2 SVGIG (reference sequence). CDR3 residues: CAWSVGGSPGELFF. The CDR3 DNA follows: TGTGCCTGGAGTGTTGGCGGAAGCCCCGGGGAGCTGTTTTTT.

This sequence joins TRBV19 and TRBJ1-2, with a weak D call TRBD1 (5 bases). V was clipped by 7 bases and J by 4 bases, with 13 bases between them. This CDR3 spans 13 amino acids. CDR1 and CDR2 (germline): LNHDA, SQIVND (reference sequence). CDR3 sequence reads: CASNKGDSYGYTF. CDR3 in DNA: TGTGCCAGTAACAAAGGAGACAGCTATGGCTACACCTTC.

The chain combines TRBV11-2 with TRBJ2-4; 12 nucleotides line up with TRBD1. This CDR3 comprises 15 residues. V shed 2 bases and J 7 bases; nucleotides not matched to a gene: 3. Germline V gives CDR1 SGHAT, CDR2 FQNNGV. CDR3 in amino acids: CASSLLGQGANIQYF. The DNA of the CDR3 is TGTGCCAGCAGCTTACTGGGACAGGGGGCTAACATTCAGTACTTC.

The chain carries TRBV20-1 and TRBJ2-7, with D hard to call. This CDR3 is 10 amino acids long. Trimming shortened V by 3 bases and J by 6 bases, and 6 bases separated the two germline ends. Germline CDR1 DFQATT, CDR2 SNEGSKA (reference sequence). The CDR3 here is CSARAIEQYF. The CDR3 nucleotides are TGCAGTGCTAGGGCCATCGAGCAGTACTTC.